This T cell receptor beta chain was sequenced in a study of cytomegalovirus exposure and HLA in healthy donors. Study observations and caveats: Most CMV-associated TCR beta chains were later found to appear HLA-restricted. Likely technical artifact: a cluster of highly shared sequence variants.

This PCR relied on a set of 60 Vbeta primers and 13 Jbeta primers. Produced via immunoSEQ multiplex PCR; TCRdb's table is partial and in-frame only. The data contain under 200,000 clones, 87% of them singletons. V was shortened by 4 bases and J by 0 bases, with 19 bases between the two germline ends. This CDR3 spans 17 amino acids. Germline loops: CDR1 LNHDA, CDR2 SQIVND (reference sequence). Turning to this clone: As yet, its antigen is unknown.

This TCR was recovered from a boy younger than 10 in good health and CMV-seronegative. Material: PBMCs. The rearrangement uses TRBV19 and TRBJ2-7; possibly TRBD1 for D (5 bases). The chain's CDR3 is CASSTGWGLSGSYEQYF. The CDR3 coding sequence is TGTGCCAGTAGTACTGGATGGGGCCTCTCGGGCTCCTACGAGCAGTACTTC.